This is a list of T cell receptor beta chains from one sample in a study of T-cell reconstitution after alpha-beta-depleted transplantation in children. TCRdb reprocessed the PCR reads via MiXCR and lists one record per CDR3 protein. There are about 980,000 distinct CDR3 sequences in the sample; under 30% occur only once, and roughly 28% lies in the top ten. The sample in question was PBMCs, mostly from graft donor cells, obtained 360 days after TCRalphabeta/CD19-depleted stem cell transplant. These receptors originate from a boy younger than two who had a stem cell transplant for SCID, so the T cells may come from the graft donor. CDR3s include the opening cysteine and the closing phenylalanine or tryptophan. Fields, in order: D gene, J gene, clone size, V gene, CDR3 DNA, CDR3 protein. D genes are given only for firm matches. Size is stated for part of the rows, as once, few or many counts, or as a class when the clone is expanded.

d_call: TRBD2
j_call: TRBJ2-5
clone_size: few
v_call: TRBV10-3
cdr3_nt: TGTGCCATCAGTGATTATCCGGGACTAGCGGGGCAAGAGACCCAGTACTTC
cdr3_aa: CAISDYPGLAGQETQYF

d_call: TRBD2
j_call: TRBJ2-5
clone_size: -
v_call: TRBV4-3
cdr3_nt: TGCGCCAGCAGCCAAGAGTTAGCGGGGCCCCAAGAGACCCAGTACTTC
cdr3_aa: CASSQELAGPQETQYF

d_call: -
j_call: TRBJ1-4
clone_size: few
v_call: TRBV15
cdr3_nt: TGTGCCACCAGCAGAAATTCGGGAGGGGAACTGTTTTTT
cdr3_aa: CATSRNSGGELFF

d_call: -
j_call: TRBJ2-5
clone_size: few
v_call: TRBV15
cdr3_nt: TGTGCCACCACTGCTGGGGCCGGTAGATCAGAGACCCAGTACTTC
cdr3_aa: CATTAGAGRSETQYF

d_call: -
j_call: TRBJ1-1
clone_size: once
v_call: TRBV12-5
cdr3_nt: TGTGCTAGTGGTTACCCCCGGGAGGGGAAGTGGAACACTGAAGCTTTCTTT
cdr3_aa: CASGYPREGKWNTEAFF

d_call: -
j_call: TRBJ1-2
clone_size: few
v_call: TRBV20-1
cdr3_nt: TGCAGTGCTAGAGACGCCCGCTGGGTTAACTATGGCTACACCTTC
cdr3_aa: CSARDARWVNYGYTF

d_call: TRBD1
j_call: TRBJ1-5
clone_size: -
v_call: TRBV6-2/TRBV6-3
cdr3_nt: TGTGCCAGCACCCCGGGCGGGACAGGTAATCAGCCCCAGCATTTT
cdr3_aa: CASTPGGTGNQPQHF

d_call: TRBD2
j_call: TRBJ2-3
clone_size: few
v_call: TRBV10-1
cdr3_nt: TGCGCCAGCAGCCGAGCGGGGGGCCCGACAGATACGCAGTATTTT
cdr3_aa: CASSRAGGPTDTQYF

d_call: -
j_call: TRBJ1-1
clone_size: few
v_call: TRBV27
cdr3_nt: TGTGCCAGCAGTTTATTCCCGTCGGGGGGTTCCACTGAAGCTTTCTTT
cdr3_aa: CASSLFPSGGSTEAFF

d_call: TRBD2
j_call: TRBJ2-2
clone_size: -
v_call: TRBV10-2
cdr3_nt: TGCGCCACCCGACTAGCGGGGGGCCACCACACCGGGGAGCTGTTTTTT
cdr3_aa: CATRLAGGHHTGELFF

d_call: -
j_call: TRBJ2-7
clone_size: few
v_call: TRBV20-1
cdr3_nt: TGCAGTGCTAGAGGGCTCCAGGACTACGAGCAGTACTTC
cdr3_aa: CSARGLQDYEQYF

d_call: -
j_call: TRBJ2-1
clone_size: -
v_call: TRBV13
cdr3_nt: TGTGCCAGCAGGTTTGAGGGGGGCCGCGGCGGTGAGCAGTTCTTC
cdr3_aa: CASRFEGGRGGEQFF

d_call: TRBD1
j_call: TRBJ2-3
clone_size: few
v_call: TRBV7-2
cdr3_nt: TGTGCCAGCAGCTTAGCGGGGAGCAGGGGGGATACGCAGTATTTT
cdr3_aa: CASSLAGSRGDTQYF

d_call: -
j_call: TRBJ2-5
clone_size: many
v_call: TRBV5-5
cdr3_nt: TGTGCCAGCAGCTTATTAACAGGGTTGGGTGAGACCCAGTACTTC
cdr3_aa: CASSLLTGLGETQYF

d_call: -
j_call: TRBJ1-4
clone_size: few
v_call: TRBV3-1
cdr3_nt: TGTGCCAGCAGCCCCGGGACAACAAAGAATGAAAAACTGTTTTTT
cdr3_aa: CASSPGTTKNEKLFF

d_call: -
j_call: TRBJ1-2
clone_size: few
v_call: TRBV15
cdr3_nt: TGTGCCACCAGCATAAGGGACCGAGGGATTTGGGGAGGCTACACCTTC
cdr3_aa: CATSIRDRGIWGGYTF

d_call: -
j_call: TRBJ1-3
clone_size: many
v_call: TRBV5-1
cdr3_nt: TGCGCCAGCAGCTTGGGCTACGGAGGTCCCGGAAACACCATATATTTT
cdr3_aa: CASSLGYGGPGNTIYF